This T cell receptor (beta chain) was documented in a study of T cell changes during pregnancy in multiple sclerosis. The data were produced by immunoSEQ multiplex PCR, yet TCRdb's version contains in-frame clones alone and is incomplete. The sample contains about 120,000 clones, about 94% of which appear only once. This CDR3 contains 14 residues. The germline gives CDR1 SGHAT, CDR2 FQDESV (reference sequence). V lost 3 bases, J lost 7 bases, and 2 bases stayed unmatched. This clone occurred once. The chain carries TRBV11-1 and TRBJ2-1; 11 nucleotides agree with TRBD2. The receptor was derived from a female donor with multiple sclerosis, enrolled in a pregnancy study. The source was peripheral blood, collected in the third trimester of pregnancy. CDR3: CASSLRLAGNEQFF. CDR3 sequence (DNA): TGTGCCAGCAGCTTGCGACTAGCGGGGAATGAGCAGTTCTTC.